This section outlines one T cell receptor beta chain sequence together with its context. What it binds is not known. This sample is drawn from a study of T cell responses to AZD1222 COVID-19 vaccine. Study as a whole: The analysis combined second doses at about 4 or about 12 weeks.

Losses at the gene ends were 3 bases for V and 5 bases for J; bases not matched to a gene: 13. Germline V gene data show CDR1 as LNHDA and CDR2 as SQIVND (reference sequence). There are 19 residues in the CDR3. Broader study findings: Spike-specific TCR repertoires showed rising breadth and depth after two AZD1222 doses. Unmutated variant regions are reportedly the target of nearly half of TCRs that are spike-specific.

Clones were sequenced by immunoSEQ multiplex PCR, and TCRdb holds only the in-frame ones, with some missing. Of roughly 140,000 clones in the sample, just over 90% were seen once. This receptor was taken from an adult in good health. The chain employs TRBV19 and TRBJ2-2; 12 nucleotides agree with TRBD2. This material consisted of peripheral blood, taken on day 0 of AZD1222 vaccination. The CDR3: CASSIIPSGRAGATGELFF. CDR3 sequence (DNA): TGTGCCAGTAGTATCATTCCTAGCGGGAGGGCCGGGGCGACCGGGGAGCTGTTTTTT.